This T cell receptor (beta chain) was sequenced for a study of T cell repertoires in cytomegalovirus infection. The overall study: Public TCR beta signatures were indicative of both CMV infection and a matching HLA type. Study observations and caveats: HLA-C-restricted TCR beta clonotypes specific for CMV led the ex vivo response. The study identified carriers of CMV plus the relevant HLA from cumulative public TCR beta family frequency.

In this sample, this clonotype turned up many times. Its antigen is unidentified. Germline lookup yields CDR1 SGHVS and CDR2 FQNEAQ. This CDR3 comprises 16 residues. V shed 5 bases and J shed 1 base, with 17 bases lying between them. TCRdb reanalysed the reads using MiXCR and keeps one entry per CDR3 protein. There are under 250,000 distinct CDR3 sequences in the sample; 6% to 8% occur only once, and around 6.5% lies in the top ten. The material sequenced was PBMCs. The gene calls are TRBV7-8 and TRBJ1-1; D not certain. This TCR was recovered from a human donor in good health (CMV status not recorded). Some clones in this sample may be carry-over from other donors' samples. This chain's CDR3 is CASSPYSKAPNTEAFF. The CDR3 DNA is TGTGCCAGCAGCCCGTACAGCAAAGCCCCGAACACTGAAGCTTTCTTT.